This section outlines one T cell receptor beta chain sequence together with its context. The antigen is undetermined. The CDR3 contains 15 residues. The ends lost 2 bases at V and 0 bases at J; junction bases unmatched: 3. Germline V gene sequence: CDR1 SGHTA, CDR2 FQGNSA. Authors' processing steps: Because ImmunoSEQ provided only junction sequences with no quality scores, the filtering differed. TCRdb's table, derived via immunoSEQ multiplex PCR, lists solely in-frame clones and lacks some. The DNA gave D and trimming, while V, J and clone size come from that table. In the table there are hundreds of thousands of clones, more than 95% of which are singletons. This sample is part of a study of shared clonotypes between healthy human individuals. Whole-study context: With ages of 18 to 49, the donors were a couple of women and a few men. Study observations and caveats: Non-shared clonotypes showed lower generation probabilities than clonotypes common to all four donors. Larger estimated richness was generally seen in naive subsets than in memory subsets.

The receptor's source is a woman in her 30s in good health. V usage is TRBV7-2 and J usage is TRBJ1-1; the match to TRBD1 covers 7 bases. Sequenced input: naive CD4+ T cells sorted from blood. The subset is: CD45RA+ positively selected. As DNA, the CDR3 is TGTGCCAGCAGCTTATCAGGGGGATTGAACACTGAAGCTTTCTTT. Its translation: CASSLSGGLNTEAFF.